A single sample is the source of the 26 T cell receptor beta chains below, sequenced in a study of T cell responses to AZD1222 COVID-19 vaccine. Produced via immunoSEQ multiplex PCR; TCRdb's table is partial and in-frame only. There are 95,000 to 110,000 clones in the sample; about nine tenths occur only once, and approximately 4% lies in the top ten. The starting material was peripheral blood, obtained on day 0 of AZD1222 vaccination. The source of these receptors is an adult in good health.

The chain combines TRBV25-1 with TRBJ1-1; tentative D call: TRBD1 (6 bases). V shed 4 bases and J shed 7 bases, with 16 bases lying between them. CDR3 size: 14 residues. Per germline, CDR1 MGHDK and CDR2 SYGVNS. CDR3 protein: CASSAPGTLYEAFF. The CDR3 bases are TGTGCCAGCAGTGCTCCCGGGACACTTTATGAAGCTTTCTTT.

The chain combines TRBV12-3 or TRBV12-4 with TRBJ1-2, with a weak D call TRBD1 (6 bases). V lost 6 bases and J lost 11, with 19 bases in between. The CDR3 extends over 13 amino acids. Here the CDR3 reads CASRPSGDTGYTF. DNA of the CDR3: TGTGCCAGCAGACCCTCCGGTGACACAGGGTACACCTTC.

The chain links TRBV9 to TRBJ1-6; D is ambiguous. CDR1 SGDLS and CDR2 YYNGEE come from the germline V gene. CDR3 length: 15 residues. Trimming pared 1 base from V and 6 bases from J, leaving 11 bases between. The CDR3 coding sequence is TGTGCCAGCAGCGTAACCCCGGAGGCTAATTCACCCCTCCACTTT. It translates to CASSVTPEANSPLHF.

This chain joins TRBV6-2 or TRBV6-3 and TRBJ1-4; D not resolved. Trimming stripped 5 bases from V and 7 bases from J, with 8 bases between. Germline CDR1 MNHEY, CDR2 SVGEGT. CDR3 size: 12 residues. In nucleotides, the CDR3 is TGTGCCAGCAGTCGGACTGGTGAAAAACTGTTTTTT. Translated, it gives CASSRTGEKLFF.

The gene calls are TRBV7-8 and TRBJ1-1; no clear D. Germline values: CDR1 SGHVS, CDR2 FQNEAQ. This CDR3 region has 12 residues. Trimming cost V 4 bases and J 6 bases, with 9 bases left between them. The CDR3, as DNA: TGTGCCAGCAGCTACCTCCGACCTGAAGCTTTCTTT. The encoded protein is CASSYLRPEAFF.

The chain employs TRBV9 and TRBJ1-3; no firm D call. The CDR3 runs 15 residues. Germline V CDR1 and CDR2: SGDLS, YYNGEE. Trimming took off 3 bases at V and 3 bases at J, with 13 bases between the two ends. The CDR3 region has the DNA TGTGCCAGCAGCGGGTCAGTAGGATATGGAAACACCATATATTTT. It translates to CASSGSVGYGNTIYF.

This clone occurred a few times. The chain has TRBV19 and TRBJ1-5; TRBD1 matches 7 bases. Germline V gene sequence: CDR1 LNHDA, CDR2 SQIVND (reference sequence). J lost 9 bases, V lost 3 bases, and 8 bases had no gene match. The CDR3 length is 14 residues. The CDR3 bases are TGTGCCAGTAGTATGGGGGACAGTCTGCGGCCCCAGCATTTT. Translating gives CASSMGDSLRPQHF. The full variable domain, rest sourced from reference TRBV19 and TRBJ1-5, is DGGITQSPKYLFRKEGQNVTLSCEQNLNHDAMYWYRQDPGQGLRLIYYSQIVNDFQKGDIAEGYSVSREKKESFPLTVTSAQKNPTAFYLCASSMGDSLRPQHFGDGTRLSIL.

This chain links TRBV2 with TRBJ2-3; 15 nucleotides line up with TRBD2. CDR1 is SNHLY and CDR2 is FYNNEI in the germline V gene. The CDR3 consists of 21 residues. The junction had 13 bases not matched to a gene; V was cut back by 2 bases and J by 1 base. CDR3 sequence reads: CASSEKGSGLAGGLGTDTQYF. The CDR3 DNA sequence: TGTGCCAGCAGTGAAAAGGGGTCTGGACTAGCGGGGGGGCTTGGCACAGATACGCAGTATTTT.

The chain carries TRBV19 and TRBJ1-5; 8 bases are shared with TRBD1. V shed 5 bases, J shed 6 bases, and the junction held 15 bases outside the gene matches. The CDR3 length is 17 residues. CDR1 is LNHDA, CDR2 SQIVND, per germline (reference sequence). The CDR3 nucleotides read TGTGCCAGTAGTCGGGGGGGACAGGTGTGGGAAGGTCAGCCCCAGCATTTT. The encoded protein is CASSRGGQVWEGQPQHF.

Points on this clone: A much larger clone sits a single nucleotide away, making a read error possible. The J gene is TRBJ2-7, the V gene TRBV7-3; the D is unclear. V was shortened by 5 bases and J by 0 bases, with 2 bases between the two germline ends. The CDR3 spans 11 residues. Per germline, CDR1 SGHTA and CDR2 FQGTGA. The CDR3 DNA follows: TGTGCCAGCAGCGTCTCCTACGAGCAGTACTTC. Translating it yields CASSVSYEQYF. Filled out from reference TRBV7-3 and TRBJ2-7, the complete variable domain reads GAGVSQTPSNKVTEKGKYVELRCDPISGHTALYWYRQSLGQGPEFLIYFQGTGAADDSGLPNDRFFAVRPEGSVSTLKIQRTERGDSAVYLCASSVSYEQYFGPGTRLTVT.

This chain connects TRBV20-1 to TRBJ1-3; TRBD1 might be the D (5 bases). V lost 3 bases and J lost 4, with 10 bases in between. The length of the CDR3 is 13 residues. Germline CDR1 is DFQATT and CDR2 is SNEGSKA (reference sequence). CDR3 DNA: TGCAGTGCTAGTGGGACGGCCGGAAACACCATATATTTT. Amino acids: CSASGTAGNTIYF.

This chain uses TRBV11-3 with TRBJ2-1; TRBD1 matches at 9 bases. The CDR3 consists of 15 residues. V lost 5 bases and J lost 0; bases outside the gene matches: 2. CDR1 SGHNT and CDR2 YENEEA come from the germline V gene. CDR3 amino acids: CASSPTGGSYNEQFF. CDR3 coding DNA: TGTGCCAGCAGCCCGACAGGGGGCTCCTACAATGAGCAGTTCTTC.

The V call is TRBV12-2, the J call TRBJ2-3. TRBV12-2 is described as a pseudogene. The CDR3 sequence is 12 residues long. The CDR3 region has the DNA TGTGCAAGTCGCTTAGAATGGGATACGCAGTATTTT. This translates into CASRLEWDTQYF.

The chain uses TRBV7-9 and TRBJ2-5; tentative D call: TRBD1 (6 bases). This CDR3 has 16 residues. V shed 3 bases and J shed 5 bases, with 19 bases lying between them. Germline CDR1 reads SEHNR; CDR2 reads FQNEAQ (reference sequence). Here the CDR3 reads CASSLTTGLSSETQYF. Written as DNA, the CDR3 is TGTGCCAGCAGCTTGACCACAGGGTTGAGTTCGGAGACCCAGTACTTC.

The J gene is TRBJ2-1, the V gene TRBV6-2 or TRBV6-3; D remains ambiguous. This CDR3 spans 13 amino acids. Trimming cost V 3 bases and J 9 bases, with 12 bases left between them. Germline-derived CDR1 and CDR2 are MNHEY and SVGEGT. The DNA of the CDR3 is TGTGCCAGCAGTTATGGCCGAAAGGGTGAGCAGTTCTTC. This codes for CASSYGRKGEQFF.

This clone appeared a single time. The CDR3 region has the DNA TGCGCCAGCAGCGAGGCCCTCTCTGGGGCCAACGTCCTGACTTTC. It specifies CASSEALSGANVLTF. V and J are TRBV5-1 and TRBJ2-6; D not certain. Germline V gives CDR1 SGHRS, CDR2 YFSETQ. The CDR3 spans 15 residues. V lost 4 bases and J lost 0, with 8 bases in between.

This clone was observed once. This chain uses TRBV5-1 with TRBJ2-3; no definite D call. This CDR3 is built from 13 residues. Germline-derived CDR1 and CDR2 are SGHRS and YFSETQ. V was shortened by 4 bases and J by 4 bases, with 10 bases between the two germline ends. The CDR3 sequence: CASSEARSDTQYF. CDR3 DNA sequence: TGCGCCAGCAGCGAGGCGCGCTCAGATACGCAGTATTTT.

The V call is TRBV12-3 or TRBV12-4, the J call TRBJ1-5; D gene ambiguous. V lost 3 bases to trimming and J lost 0 bases, with 3 bases between them. The CDR3 contains 13 residues. The CDR3 here is CASSFNSNQPQHF. CDR3 nucleotide sequence: TGTGCCAGCAGTTTTAATAGCAATCAGCCCCAGCATTTT.

J is TRBJ2-1 and V is TRBV19; TRBD2 aligns across 14 bases. The CDR3 spans 13 residues. J gave up 9 bases and V 8 bases, and 3 bases lay outside the gene matches. Germline V gives CDR1 LNHDA, CDR2 SQIVND (reference sequence). CDR3 sequence (DNA): TGTGCCAGTGAGACTAGCGGGAGGGCTGAGCAGTTCTTC. Encoded protein: CASETSGRAEQFF.

This clone has a handful of counts. A junction boundary mismatches the germline segment, possibly from a read error. This chain links TRBV7-2 with TRBJ2-5, with D uncertain. Germline V gene data show CDR1 as SGHTA and CDR2 as FQGNSA. The CDR3 length is 14 residues. CDR3 residues: CASSSAHKQEIQYF. CDR3 bases: TGTGCCAGCAGCTCCGCCCACAAGCAAGAGATCCAGTACTTC.

J is TRBJ2-4 and V is TRBV27; D tentatively fits TRBD1 or TRBD2 (5 bases each). Trimming removed 3 bases from V and 0 bases from J, with 12 bases in between. There are 16 residues in the CDR3. Germline assignment: CDR1 MNHEY and CDR2 SMNVEV (reference sequence). The CDR3 nucleotides read TGTGCCAGCAGTTTTAGGGGAGATACAGCCAAAAACATTCAGTACTTC. It specifies CASSFRGDTAKNIQYF.

The chain employs TRBV29-1 and TRBJ2-1, with TRBD2 identical over 8 bases. Germline V gives CDR1 SQVTM, CDR2 ANQGSEA. CDR3 length equals 14 residues. The V gene end was trimmed by 1 base and the J gene end by 2 bases; junction bases not matched to a gene: 1. The CDR3 DNA follows: TGCAGCGTTGAAGCGGGGGGGCCCTACAATGAGCAGTTCTTC. Its translation: CSVEAGGPYNEQFF.

CDR3 loop: CASSLGLPNNEQFF. The CDR3 DNA is TGCGCCAGCAGCTTGGGGCTACCTAACAATGAGCAGTTCTTC. The chain has TRBV5-1 and TRBJ2-1; no clear D gene. CDR3 length: 14 amino acids. CDR1 and CDR2 (germline): SGHRS, YFSETQ. Trimming shortened V by 0 bases and J by 5 bases, and 9 bases separated the two germline ends.

V and J are TRBV27 and TRBJ2-1; D ambiguous. V dropped 5 bases and J dropped 9 bases, with 11 bases sitting between them. This CDR3 contains 12 residues. Germline values: CDR1 MNHEY, CDR2 SMNVEV (reference sequence). The CDR3 DNA sequence: TGTGCCAGCAGTGCGAAGGGCAGTGAGCAGTTCTTC. This codes for CASSAKGSEQFF.

J is TRBJ2-7 and V is TRBV6-6; D perhaps matches TRBD1 (5 bases). The germline CDR1 and CDR2 sequences are MNHNY and SVGAGI (reference sequence). The CDR3 sequence is 12 residues long. Trimming removed 3 bases at V and 5 bases at J, with 8 bases between. The CDR3 DNA sequence: TGTGCCAGCAGTTATTTACAGGACGAGCAGTACTTC. Translating it yields CASSYLQDEQYF.

This clone was detected only a few times. V usage is TRBV30 and J usage is TRBJ2-1; D might be TRBD1 (6 bases). This CDR3 region has 16 residues. V was cut by 2 bases and J by 0 bases, with 14 bases left in between. Germline-derived CDR1 and CDR2 are GTSNPN and SVGIG (reference sequence). CDR3 loop: CAWSLRGLSSYNEQFF. For the CDR3, the DNA is TGTGCCTGGAGTCTCAGGGGTCTAAGCTCCTACAATGAGCAGTTCTTC. Full variable domain (missing parts from reference TRBV30 and TRBJ2-1): SQTIHQWPATLVQPVGSPLSLECTVEGTSNPNLYWYRQAAGRGLQLLFYSVGIGQISSEVPQNLSASRPQDRQFILSSKKLLLSDSGFYLCAWSLRGLSSYNEQFFGPGTRLTVL.